Below, 14 T cell receptor beta chains from the same sample are listed, as sequenced in a study of neoadjuvant nivolumab and ipilimumab in lung cancer. The table came from immunoSEQ multiplex PCR; TCRdb's copy has only in-frame clones and leaves some out. This table holds about 38,000 clones, roughly 89% found once. The sample in question was peripheral blood, obtained before neoadjuvant nivolumab, alone or with ipilimumab. These receptors were taken from an adult with non-small cell lung cancer.

The chain recombines TRBV6-5 with TRBJ2-3; D remains unclear. Trimming left V 0 bases short and J 2 bases short, with 9 bases between. The CDR3 sequence is 15 residues long. Germline CDR1 MNHEY, CDR2 SVGAGI. The CDR3 sequence: CASSYSSQNTDTQYF. CDR3 bases: TGTGCCAGCAGTTACTCCTCACAAAACACAGATACGCAGTATTTT.

The rearrangement links TRBV5-8 to TRBJ2-7; perhaps D is TRBD1 or TRBD2 (5 bases each). CDR3 size: 12 residues. The germline CDR1 and CDR2 sequences are SGHTS and YDEGEE. Deletions cut 3 bases from V and 1 base from J, with 5 bases between. CDR3 amino acids: CASSWGSYEQYF. Written as DNA, the CDR3 is TGTGCCAGCAGCTGGGGGTCCTACGAGCAGTACTTC.

This clone was counted once. J is TRBJ2-2 and V is TRBV11-3, with 10 bases lining up with TRBD1. CDR1 is SGHNT and CDR2 is YENEEA in the germline V gene. V shed 5 bases, J shed 4 bases, and the junction held 13 bases outside the gene matches. The CDR3 is 18 amino acids. The CDR3 DNA reads TGTGCCAGCAGCGCGAACCTGGTGGGGACAGGGGCCACCGGGGAGCTGTTTTTT. Its translation is CASSANLVGTGATGELFF.

V and J are TRBV7-8 and TRBJ1-2; D remains unclear. The CDR3 extends over 14 amino acids. V was shortened by 1 base and J by 5 bases, with 11 bases between the two germline ends. Germline CDR1 reads SGHVS; CDR2 reads FQNEAQ. The CDR3 region is CASSLDKTEYGYTF. The CDR3 DNA reads TGTGCCAGCAGCTTAGATAAAACAGAGTATGGCTACACCTTC.

The chain recombines TRBV6-6 with TRBJ2-1; D remains ambiguous. The CDR3 totals 14 residues. The V end lost 7 bases, the J end lost 8 bases, and 18 bases lay between the germline ends. Germline CDR1 and CDR2: MNHNY and SVGAGI (reference sequence). The CDR3 loop reads CASTVSIAADEQFF. CDR3 DNA: TGTGCCAGCACCGTTTCCATTGCGGCGGATGAGCAGTTCTTC.

This clone was found once. The chain has TRBV7-2 and TRBJ2-5; TRBD2 is a possible D gene (6 bases). This CDR3 has 14 amino acids. With 2 bases removed from V and 5 bases from J, the gap between germline ends came to 12 bases. Germline CDR1 is SGHTA and CDR2 is FQGNSA. DNA of the CDR3: TGTGCCAGCAGCTTAATTGGAGGGCGGGAGACCCAGTACTTC. Its translation: CASSLIGGRETQYF.

The gene calls are TRBV10-2 and TRBJ2-5, with 8 bases identical to TRBD2. The germline V gene has CDR1 WSHSY and CDR2 SAAADI. V lost 5 bases and J lost 5; bases outside the gene matches: 7. The CDR3 length is 14 residues. The CDR3, as DNA: TGCGCCAGCAGTAGAGCGGGAGTAGGGGAGACCCAGTACTTC. It yields the protein CASSRAGVGETQYF.

This rearrangement joins TRBV21-1 to TRBJ2-7; the D call TRBD2 from the table was never checked on the DNA. TRBV21-1 is tagged as a pseudogene. CDR3 length: 16 residues. CDR3 sequence reads: CASSKGPGLKAYEQYF. In nucleotides, the CDR3 is TGTGCCAGCAGCAAGGGTCCGGGACTGAAAGCCTACGAGCAGTACTTC.

Here the CDR3 reads CASSFSGSVTGELFF. DNA for the CDR3: TGTGCCAGCAGTTTTAGCGGGAGTGTTACCGGGGAGCTGTTTTTT. The rearrangement uses TRBV7-3 and TRBJ2-2; TRBD2 agrees at 9 bases. With 6 bases clipped from V and 5 bases from J, the junction kept 7 bases outside the gene matches. The germline V gene has CDR1 SGHTA and CDR2 FQGTGA. This CDR3 comprises 15 residues.

The CDR3 DNA follows: TGTGCCAGCAGCTGGACAGGAGAGAGCTATGGCTACACCTTC. Protein product: CASSWTGESYGYTF. V usage is TRBV7-2 and J usage is TRBJ1-2; 7 bases fit TRBD1. Germline-derived CDR1 and CDR2 are SGHTA and FQGNSA. J gave up 4 bases and V 4 bases, and 6 bases lay outside the gene matches. The CDR3 is 14 amino acids.

The V gene is TRBV5-5, the J gene TRBJ2-2; 8 bases are a match to TRBD1. V lost 3 bases, J lost 7 bases, and 8 bases stayed unmatched. Germline-derived CDR1 and CDR2 are SGHKS and YYEKEE (reference sequence). The CDR3 sequence is 15 residues long. The CDR3 DNA is TGTGCCAGCAGCTCGTCAGGGGGCCTAGGCGGGGAGCTGTTTTTT. It codes for CASSSSGGLGGELFF.

The chain recombines TRBV7-3 with TRBJ1-2; 10 nucleotides match TRBD1. Trimming at V came to 4 bases and at J to 3 bases, leaving 5 bases not matched to a gene. From germline, CDR1 is SGHTA and CDR2 FQGTGA. The length of the CDR3 is 15 residues. The CDR3 sequence: CASSSTGTGDYGYTF. The CDR3 nucleotides read TGTGCCAGCAGCTCTACCGGGACAGGGGACTATGGCTACACCTTC.

The chain joins TRBV5-4 to TRBJ2-3, with D possibly matching TRBD2 (7 bases). CDR1 is SGHNT, CDR2 YYREEE, per germline (reference sequence). Trimming stripped 0 bases from V and 4 bases from J, with 15 bases between. This CDR3 is built from 16 residues. The CDR3 DNA follows: TGTGCCAGCAGCTTGGGTTCGGGGGGCGGTTCAGATACGCAGTATTTT. It specifies CASSLGSGGGSDTQYF.

This sequence joins TRBV28 and TRBJ1-1; 9 positions agree with TRBD1. The germline V gene encodes CDR1 MDHEN and CDR2 SYDVKM. This CDR3 comprises 11 residues. The junction had 1 base not matched to a gene; V was cut back by 6 bases and J by 8 bases. CDR3 nucleotide sequence: TGTGCCAGCAGACAGGGGGCAGAAGCTTTCTTT. Protein: CASRQGAEAFF.